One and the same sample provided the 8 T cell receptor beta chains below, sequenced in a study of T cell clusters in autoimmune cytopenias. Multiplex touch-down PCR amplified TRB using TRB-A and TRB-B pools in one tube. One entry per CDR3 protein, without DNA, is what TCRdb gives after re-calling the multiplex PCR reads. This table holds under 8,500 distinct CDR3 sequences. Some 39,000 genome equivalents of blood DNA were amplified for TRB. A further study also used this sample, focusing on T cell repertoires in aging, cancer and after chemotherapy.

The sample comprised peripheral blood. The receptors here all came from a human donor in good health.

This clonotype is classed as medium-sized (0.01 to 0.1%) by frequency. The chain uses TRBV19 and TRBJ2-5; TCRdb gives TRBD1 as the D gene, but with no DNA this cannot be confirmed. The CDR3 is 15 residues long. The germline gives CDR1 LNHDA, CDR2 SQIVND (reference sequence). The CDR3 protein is CASSTGTGDRETQYF.

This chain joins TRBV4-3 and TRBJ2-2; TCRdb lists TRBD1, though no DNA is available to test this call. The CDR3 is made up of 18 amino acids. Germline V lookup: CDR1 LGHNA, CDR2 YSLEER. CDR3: CASSQHLNRGQGTGELFF.

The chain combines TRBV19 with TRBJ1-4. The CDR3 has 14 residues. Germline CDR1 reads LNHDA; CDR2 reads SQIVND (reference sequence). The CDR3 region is CASSNPARREKLFF.

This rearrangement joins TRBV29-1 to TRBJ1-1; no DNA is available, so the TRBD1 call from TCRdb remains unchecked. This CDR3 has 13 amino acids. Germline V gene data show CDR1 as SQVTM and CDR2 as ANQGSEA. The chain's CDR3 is CSGRDSMNTEAFF.

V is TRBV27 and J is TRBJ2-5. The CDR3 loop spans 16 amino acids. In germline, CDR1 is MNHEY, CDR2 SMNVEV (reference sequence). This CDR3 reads CASSPTLTTAGETQYF.

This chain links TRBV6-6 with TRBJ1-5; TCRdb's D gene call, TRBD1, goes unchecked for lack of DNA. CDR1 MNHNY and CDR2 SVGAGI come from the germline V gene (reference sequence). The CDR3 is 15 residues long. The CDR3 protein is CASSGTGGSIQPQHF.

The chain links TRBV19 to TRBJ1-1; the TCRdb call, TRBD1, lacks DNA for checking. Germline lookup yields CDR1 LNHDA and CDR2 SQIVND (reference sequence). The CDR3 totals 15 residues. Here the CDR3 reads CASSIGPGVPTEAFF.

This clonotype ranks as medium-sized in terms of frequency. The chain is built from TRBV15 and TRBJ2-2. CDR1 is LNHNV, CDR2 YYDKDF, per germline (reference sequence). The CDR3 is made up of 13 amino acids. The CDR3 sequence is CATSRDGTGELFF.